This paragraph reports one T cell receptor (beta chain). This record comes from a study of ipilimumab plus nivolumab after autologous stem cell transplantation. Study-level background: Median doses per patient: roughly five ipilimumab, roughly 8 nivolumab.

Assay: immunoSEQ multiplex PCR; the TCRdb copy retains only in-frame clones and omits some. Counted here are around 21,000 clones, around 81% occurring once; the ten biggest clones make up about 6.4%. Checkpoint therapy with ipilimumab 1 mg/kg began 14 to 28 days after transplant. Patients received nivolumab 3 mg/kg at weeks 1, 4, 7, 10, then fortnightly to week 26. The CDR3 has 14 amino acids. From germline, CDR1 is SGHDT and CDR2 YYEEEE. V lost 0 bases and J 4 bases, leaving 7 bases between the germline ends. The chain has TRBV5-6 and TRBJ1-4; D is ambiguous. The clonotype comes from a male donor with diffuse large B-cell lymphoma. Here the sequenced sample was PBMCs, taken in a trial of ipilimumab plus nivolumab as post-transplant consolidation. This chain's CDR3 is CASSLGVYNEKLFF. The DNA for the CDR3 is TGTGCCAGCAGCTTGGGGGTATATAATGAAAAACTGTTTTTT.